Listed here is a single T cell receptor beta chain. Its antigen remains unknown. TCRdb reanalysed the RT-PCR reads using MiXCR and keeps one entry per CDR3 protein. The repertoire holds approximately 700,000 distinct CDR3 sequences, with around 16% as singletons. CDR1 is MDHEN, CDR2 SYDVKM, per germline. With V trimmed by 5 bases and J by 2 bases, 11 bases remained unmatched. The CDR3 spans 16 residues. This sample is drawn from a study of response to subunit inactivated influenza vaccine. Study conclusions and caveats: Each seasonal flu vaccination may recruit only limited new T cells, authors suggested.

J is TRBJ2-7 and V is TRBV28, with TRBD2 matching over 8 bases. The origin of this receptor is a man in his fifties or sixties who received an inactivated influenza vaccine. Sequenced here: PBMCs from blood, sampled 11 to 12 days after vaccination. The CDR3 coding sequence is TGTGCCAGCAGTCCCCCAGGTAGCGGGGTTACCTACGAGCAGTACTTC. It yields the protein CASSPPGSGVTYEQYF.